A single sample is the source of the 9 T cell receptor beta chains below, sequenced in a study of T cells after yellow fever vaccination. TCRdb passed the 5' RACE reads through MiXCR, listing each CDR3 protein once. The repertoire includes just under 30,000 distinct CDR3 sequences, about 4.7% of them detected once, and 35% to 45% sits in the top ten. This specimen consisted of CD8+ T cells sorted from PBMCs, obtained 10 days after the yellow fever booster vaccination. The receptors stem from a man aged 25-40 years who received the YFV17D yellow fever vaccine.

This clonotype was counted many times. The chain employs TRBV28 and TRBJ2-1; perhaps TRBD1 as D (6 bases). Trimming stripped 3 bases from V and 3 bases from J, with 9 bases between. Germline V gives CDR1 MDHEN, CDR2 SYDVKM. This CDR3 spans 14 amino acids. In DNA, the CDR3 is TGTGCCAGCAGTTTTGGGACAAACTACAATGAGCAGTTCTTC. This gives the protein CASSFGTNYNEQFF.

This clonotype was counted many times. The chain employs TRBV7-8 and TRBJ2-7, with 7 bases that match TRBD2. The length of the CDR3 is 15 residues. V lost 7 bases to trimming and J lost 1 base; unmatched junction nucleotides: 10. Per germline, CDR1 SGHVS and CDR2 FQNEAQ. The CDR3 reads CASTHTGGSSYEQYF. CDR3 coding DNA: TGTGCCAGCACCCACACGGGCGGGAGTTCCTACGAGCAGTACTTC. The whole variable domain, remainder taken from reference TRBV7-8 and TRBJ2-7, is GAGVSQSPRYKVAKRGQDVALRCDPISGHVSLFWYQQALGQGPEFLTYFQNEAQLDKSGLPSDRFFAERPEGSVSTLKIQRTQQEDSAVYLCASTHTGGSSYEQYFGPGTRLTVT.

The sample holds many counts of this clonotype. V is TRBV20-1 and J is TRBJ2-7; possible D gene TRBD2, 5 bases. The CDR3 is 11 residues long. V dropped 2 bases and J dropped 4 bases, with 6 bases sitting between them. In germline, CDR1 is DFQATT, CDR2 SNEGSKA (reference sequence). The CDR3 DNA follows: TGCAGTGCTAGAAGAGGGTACGAGCAGTACTTC. Translating gives CSARRGYEQYF.

This clonotype was seen ten or more times. The chain recombines TRBV29-1 with TRBJ2-1; 9 positions agree with TRBD2. The CDR3 spans 14 residues. After removal of 6 bases from V and 4 bases from J, the junction contained 7 bases not matched to a gene. Germline lookup yields CDR1 SQVTM and CDR2 ANQGSEA. DNA of the CDR3: TGCAGCGTAGATCCTAGCGGGATATACAATGAGCAGTTCTTC. It encodes CSVDPSGIYNEQFF.

At least ten counts were recorded for this clonotype. The rearrangement uses TRBV29-1 and TRBJ2-1; D gene ambiguous. Trimming cost V 6 bases and J 5 bases, with 14 bases left between them. This CDR3 has 13 residues. The germline V gene encodes CDR1 SQVTM and CDR2 ANQGSEA. CDR3 nucleotides: TGCAGCGTCCCCCAATTTGACAACAATGAGCAGTTCTTC. It is translated as CSVPQFDNNEQFF.

This clonotype was seen at least ten times. This chain joins TRBV10-1 and TRBJ2-5, with D tentatively TRBD1 (6 bases). This CDR3 spans 14 amino acids. Trimming took 1 base from V and 2 from J, leaving 8 bases between them. Germline-derived CDR1 and CDR2 are WNHNN and SYGVQD (reference sequence). CDR3 coding DNA: TGCGCCAGCAGTGAGTTAGGACAGCAAGAGACCCAGTACTTC. Translated: CASSELGQQETQYF.

This clonotype was seen repeatedly, ten times or more. The CDR3, as DNA: TGTGCCAGCAGCGGTCCCGGGGTATCCGAGCAGTACTTC. It translates to CASSGPGVSEQYF. The chain uses TRBV7-9 and TRBJ2-7, with D perhaps TRBD2 (5 bases). CDR3 length equals 13 residues. The V end was cut by 5 bases, the J end by 6 bases, with 14 bases between. CDR1 is SEHNR and CDR2 is FQNEAQ in the germline V gene (reference sequence).

This clonotype was seen repeatedly, ten times or more. V gene TRBV5-1 combines with J gene TRBJ2-1; 7 nucleotides line up with TRBD2. Trimming removed 10 bases from V and 6 bases from J; junction bases left unmatched: 1. Germline V CDR1 and CDR2: SGHRS, YFSETQ. The CDR3 sequence is 10 residues long. The CDR3 region is CASGGNEQFF. The DNA for the CDR3 is TGCGCCTCGGGGGGCAATGAGCAGTTCTTC.

The sample holds many counts of this clonotype. The V and J genes are TRBV25-1 and TRBJ1-1, with a possible D match to TRBD1 (6 bases). Trimming left V 8 bases short and J 8 bases short, with 9 bases between. Germline CDR1 is MGHDK and CDR2 is SYGVNS. The CDR3 sequence is 10 residues long. CDR3 loop: CASQGSEAFF. The CDR3 nucleotides read TGTGCCAGCCAGGGGTCCGAAGCTTTCTTT. Drawing the rest from reference TRBV25-1 and TRBJ1-1, the complete variable domain is EADIYQTPRYLVIGTGKKITLECSQTMGHDKMYWYQQDPGMELHLIHYSYGVNSTEKGDLSSESTVSRIRTEHFPLTLESARPSHTSQYLCASQGSEAFFGQGTRLTVV.